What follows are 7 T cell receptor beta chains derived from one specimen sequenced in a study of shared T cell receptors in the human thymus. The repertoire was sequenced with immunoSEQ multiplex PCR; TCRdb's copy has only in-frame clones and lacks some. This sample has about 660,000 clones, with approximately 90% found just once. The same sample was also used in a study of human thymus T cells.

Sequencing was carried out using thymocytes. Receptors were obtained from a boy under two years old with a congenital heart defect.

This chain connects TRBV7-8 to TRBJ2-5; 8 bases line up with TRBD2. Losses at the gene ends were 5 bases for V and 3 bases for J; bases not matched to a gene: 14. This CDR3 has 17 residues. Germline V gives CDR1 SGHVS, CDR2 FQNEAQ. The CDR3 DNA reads TGTGCCAGCAGCCCTCTTTCCGAGACTAGCGTAGAAGAGACCCAGTACTTC. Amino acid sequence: CASSPLSETSVEETQYF.

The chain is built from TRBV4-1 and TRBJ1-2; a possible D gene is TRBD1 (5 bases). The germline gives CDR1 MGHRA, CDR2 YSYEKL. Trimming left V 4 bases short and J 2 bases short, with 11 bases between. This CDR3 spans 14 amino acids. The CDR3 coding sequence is TGCGCCAGCAGCCGCAAGGGGTCCAACTATGGCTACACCTTC. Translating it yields CASSRKGSNYGYTF.

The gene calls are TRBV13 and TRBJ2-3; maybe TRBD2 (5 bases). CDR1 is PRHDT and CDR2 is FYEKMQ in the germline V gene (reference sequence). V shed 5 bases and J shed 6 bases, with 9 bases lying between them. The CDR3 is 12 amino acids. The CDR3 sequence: CASSRTGDTQYF. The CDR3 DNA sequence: TGTGCCAGCAGCCGGACGGGGGATACGCAGTATTTT.

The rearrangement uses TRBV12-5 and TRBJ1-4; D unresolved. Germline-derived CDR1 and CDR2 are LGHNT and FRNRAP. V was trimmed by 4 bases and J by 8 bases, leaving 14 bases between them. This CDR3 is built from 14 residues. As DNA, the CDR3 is TGTGCTAGTGGTTCAATGGAGGTTCCGGAAAAACTGTTTTTT. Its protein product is CASGSMEVPEKLFF.

CDR3 nucleotide sequence: TGCGCCAGCAGCCAAGATAGGCTAGCGGGAACCTACAATGAGCAGTTCTTC. Protein product: CASSQDRLAGTYNEQFF. The genes are TRBV4-3 and TRBJ2-1; 9 bases fit TRBD2. Unmatched junction bases numbered 5, after V lost 0 bases and J lost 2 bases. The CDR3 totals 17 residues. CDR1 is LGHNA and CDR2 is YSLEER in the germline V gene.

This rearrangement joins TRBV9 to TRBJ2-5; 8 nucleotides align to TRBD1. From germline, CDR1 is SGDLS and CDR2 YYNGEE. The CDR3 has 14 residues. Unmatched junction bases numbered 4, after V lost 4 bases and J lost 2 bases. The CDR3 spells CASSSRTGQETQYF. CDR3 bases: TGTGCCAGCAGCTCCCGGACAGGGCAAGAGACCCAGTACTTC.

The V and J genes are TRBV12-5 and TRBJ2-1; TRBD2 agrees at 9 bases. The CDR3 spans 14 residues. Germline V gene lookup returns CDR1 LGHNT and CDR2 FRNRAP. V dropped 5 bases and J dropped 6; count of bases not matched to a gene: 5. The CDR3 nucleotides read TGTGCTAGTGGTGCGGGACTAGCTTTCAATGAGCAGTTCTTC. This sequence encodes CASGAGLAFNEQFF.